This is a list of T cell receptor beta chains from one sample in a study of shared clonotypes between healthy human individuals. The protocol was immunoSEQ multiplex PCR, while the TCRdb copy is restricted to in-frame clones and leaves out a portion. The sample comprises about 590,000 clones, nearly 97% of which are singletons, and roughly 0.1% rests with the top ten. The sample consisted of naive CD8+ T cells sorted from blood. Source of these receptors: a woman between 25 and 40 years old in good health. CDR3s include the opening cysteine and the closing phenylalanine or tryptophan. D genes are given only for firm matches. Clone size, where shown, is once, few, many, or a class for clones that have expanded.

V gene: TRBV27
J gene: TRBJ2-7
clone size: .
D gene: .
CDR3 protein: CASSPNQRPPYEQYF
CDR3 DNA: TGTGCCAGCAGTCCCAATCAGCGGCCCCCCTACGAGCAGTACTTC

V gene: TRBV2
J gene: TRBJ1-5
clone size: .
D gene: .
CDR3 protein: CASSEELWQGSNQPQHF
CDR3 DNA: TGTGCCAGCAGTGAGGAATTGTGGCAGGGCAGCAATCAGCCCCAGCATTTT

V gene: TRBV5-4
J gene: TRBJ1-5
clone size: .
D gene: .
CDR3 protein: CASSLDRNQPQHF
CDR3 DNA: TGTGCCAGCAGCTTGGATCGGAATCAGCCCCAGCATTTT

V gene: TRBV7-9
J gene: TRBJ1-5
clone size: .
D gene: .
CDR3 protein: CASSPVHSNQPQHF
CDR3 DNA: TGTGCCAGCAGCCCAGTCCATAGCAATCAGCCCCAGCATTTT

V gene: TRBV13
J gene: TRBJ1-1
clone size: once
D gene: TRBD1
CDR3 protein: CASSSIRDRGETEAFF
CDR3 DNA: TGTGCCAGCAGCTCGATCCGGGACAGGGGTGAAACTGAAGCTTTCTTT

V gene: TRBV5-4
J gene: TRBJ2-4
clone size: .
D gene: .
CDR3 protein: CASSFSGLAKNIQYF
CDR3 DNA: TGTGCCAGCAGCTTTAGCGGTTTAGCCAAAAACATTCAGTACTTC

V gene: TRBV2
J gene: TRBJ2-7
clone size: .
D gene: TRBD1
CDR3 protein: CASQDRANEQYF
CDR3 DNA: TGTGCCAGCCAGGACAGGGCCAACGAGCAGTACTTC

V gene: TRBV5-6
J gene: TRBJ1-1
clone size: .
D gene: .
CDR3 protein: CASSLDRLGLRLHTEAFF
CDR3 DNA: TGTGCCAGCAGCTTGGATCGGTTGGGGCTCAGATTACACACTGAAGCTTTCTTT

V gene: TRBV6-1
J gene: TRBJ2-1
clone size: .
D gene: .
CDR3 protein: CASSELGLGVEQFF
CDR3 DNA: TGTGCCAGCAGTGAATTGGGCCTTGGGGTTGAGCAGTTCTTC

V gene: TRBV7-9
J gene: TRBJ2-1
clone size: .
D gene: .
CDR3 protein: CASSPVGNEQFF
CDR3 DNA: TGTGCCAGCAGCCCCGTCGGGAATGAGCAGTTCTTC

V gene: TRBV28
J gene: TRBJ2-1
clone size: once
D gene: .
CDR3 protein: CASSLALSWYNEQFF
CDR3 DNA: TGTGCCAGCAGCCTAGCTCTTAGCTGGTACAATGAGCAGTTCTTC

V gene: TRBV28
J gene: TRBJ2-1
clone size: .
D gene: .
CDR3 protein: CASRAGQGRTSDIYNEQFF
CDR3 DNA: TGTGCCAGCAGGGCCGGACAGGGGCGGACTAGCGACATCTACAATGAGCAGTTCTTC

V gene: TRBV9
J gene: TRBJ2-3
clone size: .
D gene: .
CDR3 protein: CASSVGLGQDTQYF
CDR3 DNA: TGTGCCAGCAGCGTAGGACTAGGACAAGATACGCAGTATTTT

V gene: TRBV28
J gene: TRBJ2-2
clone size: few
D gene: .
CDR3 protein: CASSTDTGELFF
CDR3 DNA: TGTGCCAGCAGTACAGACACCGGGGAGCTGTTTTTT

V gene: TRBV5-1
J gene: TRBJ2-3
clone size: .
D gene: .
CDR3 protein: CASSLAFGIVGSSTDTQYF
CDR3 DNA: TGCGCCAGCAGCTTGGCGTTTGGTATTGTCGGCAGCAGCACAGATACGCAGTATTTT

V gene: TRBV27
J gene: TRBJ1-1
clone size: .
D gene: .
CDR3 protein: CASSLEQGLGTEAFF
CDR3 DNA: TGTGCCAGCAGTTTAGAACAGGGCCTAGGGACTGAAGCTTTCTTT

V gene: TRBV7-9
J gene: TRBJ2-6
clone size: .
D gene: .
CDR3 protein: CASSYSSGANVLTF
CDR3 DNA: TGTGCCAGCAGTTACAGCTCTGGGGCCAACGTCCTGACTTTC

V gene: TRBV6-1
J gene: TRBJ2-7
clone size: .
D gene: TRBD2
CDR3 protein: CASRHTSAYEQYF
CDR3 DNA: TGTGCCAGCAGACACACTAGCGCCTACGAGCAGTACTTC

V gene: TRBV2
J gene: TRBJ2-7
clone size: .
D gene: .
CDR3 protein: CASIARSSYEQYF
CDR3 DNA: TGTGCCAGCATAGCCCGTAGCTCCTACGAGCAGTACTTC

V gene: TRBV5-4
J gene: TRBJ2-1
clone size: .
D gene: .
CDR3 protein: CATSSMNEQFF
CDR3 DNA: TGTGCCACCTCATCGATGAATGAGCAGTTCTTC

V gene: TRBV7-9
J gene: TRBJ2-7
clone size: .
D gene: TRBD2
CDR3 protein: CASSLASGSYEQYF
CDR3 DNA: TGTGCCAGCAGCTTGGCTAGCGGGAGCTACGAGCAGTACTTC

V gene: TRBV4-1
J gene: TRBJ1-1
clone size: .
D gene: TRBD1
CDR3 protein: CASSQTTGGDAFF
CDR3 DNA: TGCGCCAGCAGCCAGACAACAGGGGGCGACGCTTTCTTT

V gene: TRBV5-4
J gene: TRBJ2-7
clone size: .
D gene: .
CDR3 protein: CASSSATTAYEQYF
CDR3 DNA: TGTGCCAGCAGCTCCGCGACTACCGCCTACGAGCAGTACTTC

V gene: TRBV29-1
J gene: TRBJ1-2
clone size: once
D gene: .
CDR3 protein: CSVPNRSNYGYTF
CDR3 DNA: TGCAGCGTTCCGAACAGGAGTAACTATGGCTACACCTTC

V gene: TRBV19
J gene: TRBJ2-1
clone size: .
D gene: TRBD2
CDR3 protein: CASSFSGTGNEQFF
CDR3 DNA: TGTGCCAGTAGTTTTAGCGGGACTGGAAATGAGCAGTTCTTC

V gene: TRBV5-6
J gene: TRBJ2-4
clone size: .
D gene: .
CDR3 protein: CASSLGGKNIQYF
CDR3 DNA: TGTGCCAGCAGCTTGGGCGGCAAAAACATTCAGTACTTC

V gene: TRBV6-5
J gene: TRBJ1-5
clone size: few
D gene: .
CDR3 protein: CASSQEYSNQPQHF
CDR3 DNA: TGTGCCAGCTCCCAGGAATATAGCAATCAGCCCCAGCATTTT

V gene: TRBV19
J gene: TRBJ2-7
clone size: .
D gene: .
CDR3 protein: CASSIAGATYEQYF
CDR3 DNA: TGTGCCAGTAGTATAGCGGGAGCGACCTACGAGCAGTACTTC

V gene: TRBV11-2
J gene: TRBJ2-5
clone size: .
D gene: .
CDR3 protein: CASSPPDIGFETQYF
CDR3 DNA: TGTGCCAGCAGCCCTCCGGACATCGGTTTTGAGACCCAGTACTTC

V gene: TRBV7-8
J gene: TRBJ2-2
clone size: .
D gene: .
CDR3 protein: CASSFPEGTGELFF
CDR3 DNA: TGTGCCAGCAGCTTTCCGGAGGGCACCGGGGAGCTGTTTTTT

V gene: TRBV4-2
J gene: TRBJ2-7
clone size: .
D gene: TRBD2
CDR3 protein: CASSSGLAEFSSEQYF
CDR3 DNA: TGTGCCAGCAGCTCGGGACTAGCGGAGTTTTCGAGTGAGCAGTACTTC